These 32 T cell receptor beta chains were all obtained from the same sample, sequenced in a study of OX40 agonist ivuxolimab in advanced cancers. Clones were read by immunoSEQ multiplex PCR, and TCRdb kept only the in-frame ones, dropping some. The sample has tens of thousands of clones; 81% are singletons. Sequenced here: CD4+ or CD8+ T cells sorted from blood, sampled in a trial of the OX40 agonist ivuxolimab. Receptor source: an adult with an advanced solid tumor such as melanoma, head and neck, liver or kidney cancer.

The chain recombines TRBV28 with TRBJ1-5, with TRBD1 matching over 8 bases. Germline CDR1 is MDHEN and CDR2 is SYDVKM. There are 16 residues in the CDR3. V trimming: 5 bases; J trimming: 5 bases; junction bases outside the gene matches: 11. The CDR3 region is CASSAADRALYQPQHF. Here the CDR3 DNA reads TGTGCCAGCAGTGCAGCGGACAGGGCTTTATATCAGCCCCAGCATTTT. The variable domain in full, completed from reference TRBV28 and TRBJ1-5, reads DVKVTQSSRYLVKRTGEKVFLECVQDMDHENMFWYRQDPGLGLRLIYFSYDVKMKEKGDIPEGYSVSREKKERFSLILESASTNQTSMYLCASSAADRALYQPQHFGDGTRLSIL.

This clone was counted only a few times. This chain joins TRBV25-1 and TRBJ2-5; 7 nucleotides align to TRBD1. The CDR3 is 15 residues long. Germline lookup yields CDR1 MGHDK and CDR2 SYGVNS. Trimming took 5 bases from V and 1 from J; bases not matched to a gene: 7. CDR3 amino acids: CASSSPTGTQETQYF. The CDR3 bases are TGTGCCAGCAGTAGCCCGACAGGGACCCAAGAGACCCAGTACTTC.

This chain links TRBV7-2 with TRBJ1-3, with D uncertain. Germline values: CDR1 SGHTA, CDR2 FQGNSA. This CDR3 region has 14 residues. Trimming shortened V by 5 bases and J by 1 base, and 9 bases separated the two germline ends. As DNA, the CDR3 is TGTGCCAGCAGCCCGTTTTCGTCTGGAAACACCATATATTTT. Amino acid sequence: CASSPFSSGNTIYF.

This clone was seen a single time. The CDR3: CATSRVGGRVGTGELFF. The CDR3, as DNA: TGTGCCACCAGCAGAGTAGGGGGTAGAGTGGGCACCGGGGAGCTGTTTTTT. The V gene is TRBV15, the J gene TRBJ2-2; weak D call: TRBD1 (6 bases). CDR1 and CDR2 from the germline V gene are LNHNV and YYDKDF (reference sequence). The CDR3 runs 17 residues. With 1 base removed from V and 4 bases from J, the gap between germline ends came to 16 bases.

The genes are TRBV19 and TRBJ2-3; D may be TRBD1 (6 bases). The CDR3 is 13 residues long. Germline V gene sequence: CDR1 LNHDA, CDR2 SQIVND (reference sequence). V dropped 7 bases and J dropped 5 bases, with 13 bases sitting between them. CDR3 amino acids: CASNAQTGDTQYF. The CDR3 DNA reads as TGTGCCAGTAACGCCCAGACAGGAGATACGCAGTATTTT.

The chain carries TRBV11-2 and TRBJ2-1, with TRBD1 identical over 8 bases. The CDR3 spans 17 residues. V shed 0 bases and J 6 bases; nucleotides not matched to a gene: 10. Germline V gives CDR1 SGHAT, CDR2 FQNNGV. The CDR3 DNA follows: TGTGCCAGCAGCTTAGAAATCAGGGGGCGCCGGGGCAATGAGCAGTTCTTC. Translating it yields CASSLEIRGRRGNEQFF. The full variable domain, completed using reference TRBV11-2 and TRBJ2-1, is EAGVAQSPRYKIIEKRQSVAFWCNPISGHATLYWYQQILGQGPKLLIQFQNNGVVDDSQLPKDRFSAERLKGVDSTLKIQPAKLEDSAVYLCASSLEIRGRRGNEQFFGPGTRLTVL.

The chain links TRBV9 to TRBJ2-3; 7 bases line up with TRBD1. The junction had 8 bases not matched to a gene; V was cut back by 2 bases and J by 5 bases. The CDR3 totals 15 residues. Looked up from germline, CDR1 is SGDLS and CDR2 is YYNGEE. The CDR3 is CASSVSQGNLDTQYF. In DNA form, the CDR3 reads TGTGCCAGCAGCGTGTCACAGGGGAACCTAGATACGCAGTATTTT.

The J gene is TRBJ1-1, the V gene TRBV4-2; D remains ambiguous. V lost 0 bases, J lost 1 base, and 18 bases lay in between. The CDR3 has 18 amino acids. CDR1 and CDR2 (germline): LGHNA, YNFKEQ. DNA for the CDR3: TGTGCCAGCAGCCAAGAATGGGCTGGCGGGCTCCGGAACACTGAAGCTTTCTTT. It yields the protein CASSQEWAGGLRNTEAFF.

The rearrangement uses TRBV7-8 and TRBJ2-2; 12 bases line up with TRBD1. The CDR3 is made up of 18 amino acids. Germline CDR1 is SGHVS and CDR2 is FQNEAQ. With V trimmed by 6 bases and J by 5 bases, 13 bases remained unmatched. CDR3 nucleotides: TGTGCCAGCAGAACCGAAGGGACAGGGGGCTTCAGAACCGGGGAGCTGTTTTTT. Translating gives CASRTEGTGGFRTGELFF.

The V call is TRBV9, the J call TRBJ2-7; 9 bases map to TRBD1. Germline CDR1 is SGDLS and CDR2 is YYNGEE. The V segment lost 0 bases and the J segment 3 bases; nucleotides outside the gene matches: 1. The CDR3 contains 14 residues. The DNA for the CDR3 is TGTGCCAGCAGCGTAGGACAGGGGGGCTACGAGCAGTACTTC. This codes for CASSVGQGGYEQYF.

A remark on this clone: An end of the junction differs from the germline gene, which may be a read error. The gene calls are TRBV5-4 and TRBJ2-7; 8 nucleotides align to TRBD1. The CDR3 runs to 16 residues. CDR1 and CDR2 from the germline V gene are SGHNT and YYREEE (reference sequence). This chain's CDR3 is CASSHEMGTGGYEQYF. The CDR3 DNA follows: TGCGCCAGCAGCCACGAGATGGGGACAGGTGGGTACGAGCAGTACTTC.

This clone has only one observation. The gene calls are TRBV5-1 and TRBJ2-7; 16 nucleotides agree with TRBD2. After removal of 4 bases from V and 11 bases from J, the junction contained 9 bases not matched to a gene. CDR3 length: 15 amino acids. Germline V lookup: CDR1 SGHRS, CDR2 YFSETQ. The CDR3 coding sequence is TGCGCCAGCAGCCCGAGCCCCGGGACTAGCGGGAGGGAGTACTTC. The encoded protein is CASSPSPGTSGREYF.

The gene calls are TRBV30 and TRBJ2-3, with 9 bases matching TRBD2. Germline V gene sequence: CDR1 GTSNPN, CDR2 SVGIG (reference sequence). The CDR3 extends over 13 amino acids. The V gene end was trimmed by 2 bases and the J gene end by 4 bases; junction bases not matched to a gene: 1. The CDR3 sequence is CAWSLAGADTQYF. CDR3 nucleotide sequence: TGTGCCTGGAGTTTAGCGGGAGCAGATACGCAGTATTTT.

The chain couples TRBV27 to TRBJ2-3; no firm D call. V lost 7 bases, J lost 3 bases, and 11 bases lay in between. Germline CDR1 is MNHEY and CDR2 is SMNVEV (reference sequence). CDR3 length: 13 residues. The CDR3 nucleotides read TGTGCCAGCAAGCGAGGAAGGACAGATACGCAGTATTTT. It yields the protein CASKRGRTDTQYF.

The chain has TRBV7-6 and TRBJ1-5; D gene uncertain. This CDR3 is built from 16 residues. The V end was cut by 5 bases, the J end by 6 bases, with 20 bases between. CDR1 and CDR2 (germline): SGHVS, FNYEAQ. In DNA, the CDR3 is TGTGCCAGCAGCCCCGGTTTTGGGAGTAGAGTTCAGCCCCAGCATTTT. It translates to CASSPGFGSRVQPQHF.

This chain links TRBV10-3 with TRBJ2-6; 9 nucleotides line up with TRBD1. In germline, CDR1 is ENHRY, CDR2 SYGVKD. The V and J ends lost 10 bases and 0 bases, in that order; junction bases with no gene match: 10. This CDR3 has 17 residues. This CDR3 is CATTPTGGFSGANVLTF. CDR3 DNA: TGTGCCACGACGCCGACAGGGGGGTTCTCTGGGGCCAACGTCCTGACTTTC.

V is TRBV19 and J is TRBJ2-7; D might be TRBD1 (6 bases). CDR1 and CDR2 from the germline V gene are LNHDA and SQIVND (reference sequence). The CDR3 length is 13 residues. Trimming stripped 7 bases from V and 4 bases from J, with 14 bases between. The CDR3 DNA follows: TGTGCCAGTACCAATCAACAGGGTTACGAGCAGTACTTC. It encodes CASTNQQGYEQYF.

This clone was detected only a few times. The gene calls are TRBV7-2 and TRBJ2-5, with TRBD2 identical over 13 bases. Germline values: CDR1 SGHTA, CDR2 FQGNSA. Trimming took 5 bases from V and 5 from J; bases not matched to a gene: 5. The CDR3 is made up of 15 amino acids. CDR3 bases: TGTGCCAGCAGCACGACTAGCGGGGGGAGGGAGACCCAGTACTTC. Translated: CASSTTSGGRETQYF. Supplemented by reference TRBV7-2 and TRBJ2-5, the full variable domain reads GAGVSQSPSNKVTEKGKDVELRCDPISGHTALYWYRQSLGQGLEFLIYFQGNSAPDKSGLPSDRFSAERTGGSVSTLTIQRTQQEDSAVYLCASSTTSGGRETQYFGPGTRLLVL.

The CDR3 coding sequence is TGTGCCAGCAGTTCAATAGCGGGGGGGAAGCCAAATACGCAGTATTTT. Translation: CASSSIAGGKPNTQYF. The chain employs TRBV6-5 and TRBJ2-3, with 11 bases identical to TRBD2. The CDR3 sequence is 16 residues long. Germline assignment: CDR1 MNHEY and CDR2 SVGAGI. V dropped 4 bases and J dropped 7; count of bases not matched to a gene: 10.

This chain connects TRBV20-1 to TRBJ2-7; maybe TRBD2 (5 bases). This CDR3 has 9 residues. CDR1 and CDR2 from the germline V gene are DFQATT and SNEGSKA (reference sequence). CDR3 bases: TGCAGCCCGGCGGGCGAGCAGTACTTC. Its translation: CSPAGEQYF.

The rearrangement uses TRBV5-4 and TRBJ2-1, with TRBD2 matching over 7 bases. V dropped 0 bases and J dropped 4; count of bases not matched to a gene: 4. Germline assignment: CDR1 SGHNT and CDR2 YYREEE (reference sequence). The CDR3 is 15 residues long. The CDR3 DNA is TGTGCCAGCAGCTTGGCCGGACTAGGTTACAATGAGCAGTTCTTC. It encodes CASSLAGLGYNEQFF.

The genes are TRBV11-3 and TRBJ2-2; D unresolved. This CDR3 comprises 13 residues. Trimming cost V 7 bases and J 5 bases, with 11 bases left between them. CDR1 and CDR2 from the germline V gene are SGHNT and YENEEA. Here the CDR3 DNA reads TGTGCCAGCACTTACTACGGGACCGGGGAGCTGTTTTTT. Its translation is CASTYYGTGELFF.

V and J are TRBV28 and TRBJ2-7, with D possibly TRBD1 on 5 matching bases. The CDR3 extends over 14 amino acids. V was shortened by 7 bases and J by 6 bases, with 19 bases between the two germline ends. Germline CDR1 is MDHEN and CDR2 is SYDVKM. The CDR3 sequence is CASTFGQGPSEQYF. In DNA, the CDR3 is TGTGCCAGCACCTTCGGGCAGGGCCCTAGCGAGCAGTACTTC.

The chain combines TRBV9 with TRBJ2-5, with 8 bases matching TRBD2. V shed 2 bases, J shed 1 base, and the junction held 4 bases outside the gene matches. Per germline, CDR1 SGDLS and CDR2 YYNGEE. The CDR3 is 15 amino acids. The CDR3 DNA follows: TGTGCCAGCAGCGTGACTAGCGCAACCCAAGAGACCCAGTACTTC. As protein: CASSVTSATQETQYF.

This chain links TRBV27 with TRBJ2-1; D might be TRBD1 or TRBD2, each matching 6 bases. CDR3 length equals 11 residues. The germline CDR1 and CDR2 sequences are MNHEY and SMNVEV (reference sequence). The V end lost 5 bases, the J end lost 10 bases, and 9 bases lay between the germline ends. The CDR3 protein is CASSRGAEQFF. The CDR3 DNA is TGTGCCAGCAGTAGGGGGGCCGAGCAGTTCTTC.

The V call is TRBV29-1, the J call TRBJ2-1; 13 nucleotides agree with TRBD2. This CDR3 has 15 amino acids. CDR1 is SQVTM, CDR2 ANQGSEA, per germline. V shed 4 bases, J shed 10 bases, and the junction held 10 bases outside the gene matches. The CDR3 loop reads CSVVAGTSGTGEQFF. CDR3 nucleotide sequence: TGCAGCGTTGTAGCAGGGACTAGCGGGACTGGAGAGCAGTTCTTC.

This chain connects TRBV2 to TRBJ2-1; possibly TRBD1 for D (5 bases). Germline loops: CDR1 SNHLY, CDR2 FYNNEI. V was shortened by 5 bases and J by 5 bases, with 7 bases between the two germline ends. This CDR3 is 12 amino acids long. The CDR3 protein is CASSPGHNEQFF. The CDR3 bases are TGTGCCAGCAGTCCAGGGCACAATGAGCAGTTCTTC.

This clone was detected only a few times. DNA of the CDR3: TGTGCCACCAGCAGAGATGATATGGACAGAGAAAAACTGTTTTTT. Encoded protein: CATSRDDMDREKLFF. The V call is TRBV15, the J call TRBJ1-4; weak D call: TRBD1 (6 bases). CDR1 is LNHNV and CDR2 is YYDKDF in the germline V gene (reference sequence). CDR3 length: 15 amino acids. V dropped 0 bases and J dropped 8 bases, with 13 bases sitting between them.

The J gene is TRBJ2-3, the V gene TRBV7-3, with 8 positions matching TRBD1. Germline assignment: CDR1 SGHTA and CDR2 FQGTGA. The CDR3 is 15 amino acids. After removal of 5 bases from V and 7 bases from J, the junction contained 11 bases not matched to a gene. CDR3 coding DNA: TGTGCCAGCAGCCCCGGGACAGGAACTATGAATACGCAGTATTTT. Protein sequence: CASSPGTGTMNTQYF.

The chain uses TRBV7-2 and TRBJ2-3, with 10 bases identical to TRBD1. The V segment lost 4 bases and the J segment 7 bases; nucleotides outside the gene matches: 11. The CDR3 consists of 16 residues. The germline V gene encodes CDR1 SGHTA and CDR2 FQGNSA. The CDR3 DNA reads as TGTGCCAGCAGCTCTGGACAGGGGGTGGGAGGGTATACGCAGTATTTT. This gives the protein CASSSGQGVGGYTQYF. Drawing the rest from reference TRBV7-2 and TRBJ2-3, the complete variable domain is GAGVSQSPSNKVTEKGKDVELRCDPISGHTALYWYRQSLGQGLEFLIYFQGNSAPDKSGLPSDRFSAERTGGSVSTLTIQRTQQEDSAVYLCASSSGQGVGGYTQYFGPGTRLTVL.

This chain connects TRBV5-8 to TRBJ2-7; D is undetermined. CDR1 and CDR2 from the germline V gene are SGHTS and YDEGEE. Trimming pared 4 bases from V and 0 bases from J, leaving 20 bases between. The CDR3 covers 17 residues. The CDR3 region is CASSANVVPVHSYEQYF. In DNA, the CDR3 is TGTGCCAGCAGCGCCAACGTGGTCCCCGTGCACTCCTACGAGCAGTACTTC.

CDR3 in amino acids: CAISRTGGNEKLFF. The DNA of the CDR3 is TGTGCCATCAGTAGAACAGGGGGTAATGAAAAACTGTTTTTT. The V call is TRBV10-3, the J call TRBJ1-4, with TRBD1 matching over 8 bases. Germline values: CDR1 ENHRY, CDR2 SYGVKD. The ends lost 5 bases at V and 4 bases at J; junction bases unmatched: 3. The CDR3 has 14 amino acids.